These 12 T cell receptor beta chains were all obtained from the same sample, sequenced in a study of T cell changes during pregnancy in multiple sclerosis (dated by TCRdb to the late 2010s). Libraries were constructed by the immunoSEQ multiplex PCR assay. What TCRdb holds here is the immuneACCESS table cut down to in-frame rearrangements. Part of the clones is not present; checked against another copy, under half of the missing clones reflect an unresolved V gene, and the others are unexplained. This sample gives tens of thousands of clones in total; 94% of them show up just once. The top ten hold roughly 0.58% of the sample. The sequencing used CD4+ T cells from peripheral blood mononuclear cells, collected in the second trimester of pregnancy. The receptor source for this set is a female donor with multiple sclerosis, enrolled in a pregnancy study.

The count of this clone is one. V usage is TRBV7-3 and J usage is TRBJ2-2; D unresolved. There are 16 residues in the CDR3. The V end lost 1 base, the J end lost 7 bases, and 16 bases lay between the germline ends. Germline lookup yields CDR1 SGHTA and CDR2 FQGTGA. The CDR3 is CASSLIGQALGGELFF. The CDR3 DNA is TGTGCCAGCAGCTTAATTGGCCAGGCCCTTGGCGGGGAGCTGTTTTTT.

The chain joins TRBV15 to TRBJ1-4; D gene uncertain. The CDR3 spans 15 residues. Trimming removed 0 bases from V and 0 bases from J, with 5 bases in between. Germline CDR1 and CDR2: LNHNV and YYDKDF (reference sequence). CDR3 loop: CATSRDIATNEKLFF. In nucleotides, the CDR3 is TGTGCCACCAGCAGAGACATTGCAACTAATGAAAAACTGTTTTTT.

The V and J genes are TRBV18 and TRBJ1-3; 8 bases are a match to TRBD1. Germline V gene data show CDR1 as KGHSH and CDR2 as LQKENI. V trimming: 1 base; J trimming: 4 bases; junction bases outside the gene matches: 12. The CDR3 is made up of 18 amino acids. In nucleotides, the CDR3 is TGTGCCAGCTCACCACTGGGGCAGGGGGCCACCGCCGGAAACACCATATATTTT. Residues: CASSPLGQGATAGNTIYF.

The J gene is TRBJ2-5, the V gene TRBV5-1; possible D gene TRBD1, 6 bases. The germline V gene encodes CDR1 SGHRS and CDR2 YFSETQ. Deletions cut 1 base from V and 5 bases from J, with 12 bases between. The CDR3 has 14 amino acids. The CDR3 DNA is TGCGCCAGCAGCTTGTTGGGGGCAGGGGAGACCCAGTACTTC. Residues: CASSLLGAGETQYF.

This chain links TRBV5-4 with TRBJ1-6, with 9 bases that match TRBD1. The CDR3 totals 15 residues. The germline CDR1 and CDR2 sequences are SGHNT and YYREEE (reference sequence). Trimming took 4 bases from V and 7 from J; bases not matched to a gene: 6. CDR3 bases: TGTGCCAGCAGCCAGGGACAGGGTAAGAATTCACCCCTCCACTTT. Its protein is CASSQGQGKNSPLHF. The complete variable domain, with remaining parts taken from reference TRBV5-4 and TRBJ1-6, reads ETGVTQSPTHLIKTRGQQVTLRCSSQSGHNTVSWYQQALGQGPQFIFQYYREEENGRGNFPPRFSGLQFPNYSSELNVNALELDDSALYLCASSQGQGKNSPLHFGNGTRLTVT.

This clone was seen a handful of times. The chain links TRBV5-1 to TRBJ2-5; D may be TRBD1 (6 bases). The V end lost 0 bases, the J end lost 3 bases, and 6 bases lay between the germline ends. The CDR3 contains 13 residues. The germline CDR1 and CDR2 sequences are SGHRS and YFSETQ. The CDR3 sequence is CASSLEGEETQYF. The CDR3 region has the DNA TGCGCCAGCAGCTTGGAGGGGGAAGAGACCCAGTACTTC.

V is TRBV29-1 and J is TRBJ2-2; 7 bases are shared with TRBD2. The trim removed 4 bases at V and 3 bases at J, leaving 8 bases unmatched. Germline loops: CDR1 SQVTM, CDR2 ANQGSEA. This CDR3 comprises 15 residues. In DNA form, the CDR3 reads TGCAGCGTTGCTTTGCTAGCGGATTACACCGGGGAGCTGTTTTTT. Translating it yields CSVALLADYTGELFF.

The rearrangement joins TRBV7-3 to TRBJ2-5; 7 nucleotides match TRBD1. Unmatched junction bases numbered 19, after V lost 4 bases and J lost 5 bases. The germline CDR1 and CDR2 sequences are SGHTA and FQGTGA. The CDR3 consists of 18 residues. In DNA form, the CDR3 reads TGTGCCAGCAGCTCAACAACCCGTGTCAGGGGGAGTTTGGAGACCCAGTACTTC. This translates into CASSSTTRVRGSLETQYF. Full variable domain (missing parts from reference TRBV7-3 and TRBJ2-5): GAGVSQTPSNKVTEKGKYVELRCDPISGHTALYWYRQSLGQGPEFLIYFQGTGAADDSGLPNDRFFAVRPEGSVSTLKIQRTERGDSAVYLCASSSTTRVRGSLETQYFGPGTRLLVL.

This clone was seen a few times. The gene calls are TRBV7-2 and TRBJ2-3, with 7 nucleotides matching TRBD1. The CDR3 sequence is 14 residues long. Per germline, CDR1 SGHTA and CDR2 FQGNSA. The junction had 8 bases not matched to a gene; V was cut back by 5 bases and J by 6 bases. The CDR3 sequence is CASSPRQGRDTQYF. The CDR3 DNA reads TGTGCCAGCAGCCCGCGACAGGGAAGGGATACGCAGTATTTT.

The chain recombines TRBV5-1 with TRBJ2-6, with D unclear. The CDR3 extends over 16 amino acids. With 0 bases removed from V and 1 base from J, the gap between germline ends came to 8 bases. From germline, CDR1 is SGHRS and CDR2 YFSETQ. The CDR3 nucleotides are TGCGCCAGCAGCTTGGTCCCGTCGTCTGGGGCCAACGTCCTGACTTTC. As protein: CASSLVPSSGANVLTF.

The genes are TRBV5-1 and TRBJ1-2; D unclear. V dropped 4 bases and J dropped 2 bases, with 12 bases sitting between them. The length of the CDR3 is 14 residues. Germline values: CDR1 SGHRS, CDR2 YFSETQ. The CDR3 DNA follows: TGCGCCAGCAGCAGGGAGGTAGGGAACTATGGCTACACCTTC. Translating gives CASSREVGNYGYTF.

This chain connects TRBV7-9 to TRBJ2-5, with 8 positions matching TRBD2. The V gene end was trimmed by 5 bases and the J gene end by 2 bases; junction bases not matched to a gene: 19. Germline V gene lookup returns CDR1 SEHNR and CDR2 FQNEAQ (reference sequence). The CDR3 runs 19 residues. The CDR3 reads CASSRSGGVAQMRQETQYF. As DNA, the CDR3 is TGTGCCAGCAGCCGATCCGGGGGGGTCGCGCAGATGAGGCAAGAGACCCAGTACTTC.